This is a list of T cell receptor beta chains from one sample in a study of OX40 agonist ivuxolimab in advanced cancers. Clones were read by immunoSEQ multiplex PCR, and TCRdb kept only the in-frame ones, dropping some. The sample includes under 100,000 clones, about 90% of them seen just once. Sample: CD4+ or CD8+ T cells sorted from blood, taken in a trial of the OX40 agonist ivuxolimab. The receptor source for this set is an adult with an advanced solid tumor such as melanoma, head and neck, liver or kidney cancer. Both conserved end residues are trimmed from each CDR3. The D gene is left open where the match is weak.

d_gene: NA
v_gene: TRBV7-9
j_gene: TRBJ1-1
CDR3aa: ASSYLGTPTEAF

d_gene: NA
v_gene: TRBV5-1
j_gene: TRBJ2-7
CDR3aa: ASSLVTGTYEQY

d_gene: NA
v_gene: TRBV5-8
j_gene: TRBJ2-7
CDR3aa: ASSLSFLFGSYEQY

d_gene: NA
v_gene: TRBV14
j_gene: TRBJ2-7
CDR3aa: VSGSGTPSVAYEQY

d_gene: NA
v_gene: TRBV5-1
j_gene: TRBJ2-7
CDR3aa: ASSLASLGRVADATTYEQY

d_gene: NA
v_gene: TRBV6-5
j_gene: TRBJ1-1
CDR3aa: ASSYRPEMNTEAF

d_gene: TRBD1
v_gene: TRBV28
j_gene: TRBJ1-5
CDR3aa: ASSLWTGNSNQPQH

d_gene: TRBD1
v_gene: TRBV11-1
j_gene: TRBJ2-7
CDR3aa: ASSFDRGSYEQY

d_gene: NA
v_gene: TRBV7-8
j_gene: TRBJ2-7
CDR3aa: ASSLAASGAEQY

d_gene: NA
v_gene: TRBV10-3
j_gene: TRBJ1-2
CDR3aa: AISESKGEHGYT

d_gene: NA
v_gene: TRBV28
j_gene: TRBJ1-2
CDR3aa: ASSFVGLYYGYT

d_gene: NA
v_gene: TRBV5-1
j_gene: TRBJ1-1
CDR3aa: ASSRELATEAF

d_gene: TRBD2
v_gene: TRBV11-3
j_gene: TRBJ2-7
CDR3aa: ASSLGASGRLSDEQY

d_gene: NA
v_gene: TRBV7-6
j_gene: TRBJ1-1
CDR3aa: ASSLGANTEAF

d_gene: NA
v_gene: TRBV19
j_gene: TRBJ2-3
CDR3aa: ASTSFLQHLSTDTQY

d_gene: TRBD1
v_gene: TRBV5-1
j_gene: TRBJ2-7
CDR3aa: ASSLEGTGLGGQY

d_gene: TRBD2
v_gene: TRBV5-1
j_gene: TRBJ2-2
CDR3aa: ASSEGLAGTGELF

d_gene: NA
v_gene: TRBV2
j_gene: TRBJ2-3
CDR3aa: ASNHRRESLRTDTQY

d_gene: NA
v_gene: TRBV19
j_gene: TRBJ2-7
CDR3aa: ASSGQAHGSYEQY

d_gene: NA
v_gene: TRBV5-4
j_gene: TRBJ1-1
CDR3aa: ASSFGRGTEAF

d_gene: NA
v_gene: TRBV12-5
j_gene: TRBJ2-2
CDR3aa: ASGGGSTGELF

d_gene: TRBD2
v_gene: TRBV4-1
j_gene: TRBJ2-7
CDR3aa: ASSQELAGVYEQY

d_gene: NA
v_gene: TRBV6-5
j_gene: TRBJ2-7
CDR3aa: ASSHTLSYEQY